This TCR beta chain was observed in a study of Ad26.COV2.S vaccination and SARS-CoV-2 variants. Turning to the study itself: Participants got Ad26.COV2.S intramuscularly, once or twice 56 days apart.

Produced via immunoSEQ multiplex PCR; TCRdb's table is partial and in-frame only. The profile shows fewer than 400,000 clones, approximately 80% of them singletons. Regarding the study as a whole: Ad26.COV2.S recipients had broader spike-specific TCRs (P = 0.0014). Responses of spike-specific T cells (both CD8+ and CD4+) reportedly showed substantial breadth after vaccination.

Treatment specified: some 20 received Ad26.COV2.S at low or high dose, single or two shots; roughly five received placebo; per-sample allocation not given. Samples came from day 63 after the first vaccine or placebo injection. An adult of 18-55 years in Boston served as donor. On this clone: Its specificity is unknown.

The germline CDR1 and CDR2 sequences are SNHLY and FYNNEI. V lost 10 bases and J lost 4, with 17 bases in between. This CDR3 has 14 residues. This TCR was recovered from a person between 18 and 60 years old who received the Ad26.COV2.S COVID-19 vaccine or a placebo. The chain recombines TRBV2 with TRBJ1-5, with D possibly matching TRBD1 (5 bases). The specimen comprised peripheral blood, sampled in a trial of Ad26.COV2.S vaccine versus placebo. CDR3 DNA: TGTGCCACCAGGGAGGACCGGGTAAATCAGCCCCAGCATTTT. Its translation: CATREDRVNQPQHF.